The 6 T cell receptor beta chains given below trace back to one sample, sequenced in a study of patients and donors after allogeneic stem cell transplantation. From the RT-PCR reads, TCRdb called clonotypes with MiXCR, one entry per CDR3 protein. Of hundreds of thousands of distinct CDR3 sequences in the sample, 16% were seen once. The material sequenced was blood, either unsorted or a sorted T cell fraction (not recorded which). Receptors were obtained from a human donor who was either an allogeneic HSCT recipient or a stem cell or donor lymphocyte infusion donor (not recorded which). It is not recorded whose cells these are; they may come from a transplant donor.

This clonotype has at least ten counts. The chain joins TRBV24-1 to TRBJ2-1; 8 positions match TRBD2. With V trimmed by 0 bases and J by 9 bases, 9 bases remained unmatched. Germline CDR1 and CDR2: KGHDR and SFDVKD. The CDR3 contains 16 residues. The CDR3 loop is CATSDLGAGEGGEQFF. CDR3 nucleotides: TGTGCCACCAGTGATTTGGGAGCGGGAGAAGGAGGTGAGCAGTTCTTC.

There are a few counts of this clonotype. The chain has TRBV10-3 and TRBJ1-1; no definite D call. CDR3 length: 13 residues. V was cut by 11 bases and J by 3 bases, with 16 bases left in between. Germline CDR1 ENHRY, CDR2 SYGVKD. The CDR3: CASGPLGDTEAFF. The DNA of the CDR3 is TGTGCCTCCGGGCCCCTCGGGGACACTGAAGCTTTCTTT.

This clonotype was seen many times. This sequence joins TRBV20-1 and TRBJ2-3; D is uncertain. The CDR3 sequence is 15 residues long. The germline V gene has CDR1 DFQATT and CDR2 SNEGSKA (reference sequence). With 5 bases removed from V and 2 bases from J, the gap between germline ends came to 17 bases. CDR3 DNA: TGCAGTGCTGGAACCGGGCCCTACCCCACAGATACGCAGTATTTT. It is translated as CSAGTGPYPTDTQYF.

The rearrangement joins TRBV4-3 to TRBJ2-5, with unresolved D. Trimming shortened V by 1 base and J by 8 bases, and 11 bases separated the two germline ends. Germline V lookup: CDR1 LGHNA, CDR2 YSLEER. The CDR3 consists of 13 residues. The CDR3 loop is CASSQVVWDTQYF. The DNA of the CDR3 is TGCGCCAGCAGCCAAGTCGTCTGGGATACCCAGTACTTC.

The rearrangement links TRBV6-5 to TRBJ2-5; possible D gene TRBD1, 6 bases. V was shortened by 2 bases and J by 1 base, with 8 bases between the two germline ends. Germline CDR1 and CDR2: MNHEY and SVGAGI. This CDR3 is 14 amino acids long. The CDR3 bases are TGTGCCAGCAGTTACCAACAGGGCCAAGAGACCCAGTACTTC. Translating gives CASSYQQGQETQYF.

The rearrangement uses TRBV6-2 or TRBV6-3 and TRBJ2-7; TRBD1 or TRBD2 may be the D gene (8 bases each). V shed 6 bases and J shed 4 bases, with 16 bases lying between them. The germline gives CDR1 MNHEY, CDR2 SVGEGT. This CDR3 region has 14 residues. The CDR3 DNA follows: TGTGCCAGCAGGCGGGGGGACAGGCATTACGAGCAGTACTTC. Translating it yields CASRRGDRHYEQYF.